Listed below are T cell receptor beta chains from one sample, sequenced in a study of tumor-infiltrating lymphocytes in localized non-small cell lung cancer. TCRdb's table, derived via immunoSEQ multiplex PCR, lists solely in-frame clones and lacks some. The data contain over 5,500 clones, around 70% of them seen just once; the ten biggest clones take up 9.5% to 15%. Sample: lung tumor tissue. All receptors derive from a human donor with non-small cell lung cancer. The CDR3 runs from the conserved cysteine through the conserved F or W. The order of the fields is J gene, V gene, CDR3 protein.

TRBJ2-3,TRBV9,CASSDRVITDTQYF
TRBJ1-1,TRBV29-1,CSVDNAEAFF
TRBJ2-1,TRBV28,CASSSKPGDEQFF
TRBJ2-7,TRBV5-1,CASSVSGGISYEQYF
TRBJ1-2,TRBV10-3,CAIRPQGGYGYTF
TRBJ2-3,TRBV11-3,CASSLVSRETGTQYF
TRBJ1-5,TRBV7-8,CASTDPGNQPQHF
TRBJ2-1,TRBV5-1,CASSSPGLVEGQFF
TRBJ1-2,TRBV10-3,CAIVGTEGYGYTF
TRBJ2-1,TRBV7-9,CASSLTLHEQFF
TRBJ1-1,TRBV7-9,CASSLTGQGAEKAFF
TRBJ2-1,TRBV29-1,CSPATGWNEQFF
TRBJ1-2,TRBV30,CAGGQPYYGYTF
TRBJ1-1,TRBV11-2,CASSPWGQNTEAFF
TRBJ1-4,TRBV6-1,CASSEAGSGGKLFF
TRBJ2-1,TRBV7-1,CASSFSRVDNEQFF
TRBJ1-1,TRBV30,CAWTRQGASLGRSEAFF
TRBJ2-4,TRBV18,CASSPSSPDIQYF
TRBJ1-2,TRBV6-5,CASSRRTANYGYTF
TRBJ1-2,TRBV10-3,CAISESRQGGGYTF
TRBJ1-1,TRBV27,CASSLTDRRNTEAFF
TRBJ2-3,TRBV5-4,CASSLEGATDTQYF
TRBJ1-2,TRBV11-2,CASQGTGVMQGYTF
TRBJ2-4,TRBV7-2,CASKEASAKNIQYF